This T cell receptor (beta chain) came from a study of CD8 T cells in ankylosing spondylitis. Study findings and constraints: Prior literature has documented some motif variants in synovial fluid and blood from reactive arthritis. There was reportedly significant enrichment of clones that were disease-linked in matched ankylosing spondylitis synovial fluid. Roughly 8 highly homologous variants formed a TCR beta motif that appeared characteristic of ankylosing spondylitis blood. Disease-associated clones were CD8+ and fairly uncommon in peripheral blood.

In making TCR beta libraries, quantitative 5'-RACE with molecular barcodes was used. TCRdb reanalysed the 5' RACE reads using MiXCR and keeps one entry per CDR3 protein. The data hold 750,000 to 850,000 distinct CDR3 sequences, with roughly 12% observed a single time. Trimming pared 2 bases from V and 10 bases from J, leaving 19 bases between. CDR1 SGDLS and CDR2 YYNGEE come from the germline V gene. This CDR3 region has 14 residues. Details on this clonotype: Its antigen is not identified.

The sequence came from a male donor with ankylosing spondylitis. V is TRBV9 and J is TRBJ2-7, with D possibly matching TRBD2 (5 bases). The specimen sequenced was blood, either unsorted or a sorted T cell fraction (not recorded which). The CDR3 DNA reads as TGTGCCAGCAGCGTGGATAATCTGATTAGCGACCAGTACTTC. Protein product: CASSVDNLISDQYF.